Listed below are T cell receptor beta chains from one sample, sequenced in a study of blood T cell repertoires in COVID-19. Sequencing was performed with immunoSEQ multiplex PCR; in TCRdb, only in-frame clones are kept and a portion is missing. The sample carries 52,000 or so clones, approximately 86% recorded once. Source material: peripheral blood. The receptors stem from a middle-aged man with acute or convalescent COVID-19. Both conserved end residues are part of each CDR3. The D gene is left open where the match is weak. Clone size appears in some rows only: once, few, many, or a class for an expanded clone.

j_gene: TRBJ1-5; d_gene: NA; abundance: NA; v_gene: TRBV6-1; CDR3nt: TGTGCCAGCAGTGATGGGGGGCAGCCCCAGCATTTT; CDR3aa: CASSDGGQPQHF
j_gene: TRBJ2-7; d_gene: TRBD2; abundance: NA; v_gene: TRBV6-5; CDR3nt: TGTGCCAGCAGTCAGCAAGCGGGAGCCGCCTACGAGCAGTACTTC; CDR3aa: CASSQQAGAAYEQYF
j_gene: TRBJ2-2; d_gene: TRBD1; abundance: NA; v_gene: TRBV10-2; CDR3nt: TGCGCCAGGCCGGGACAGGGGAACACCGGGGAGCTGTTTTTT; CDR3aa: CARPGQGNTGELFF
j_gene: TRBJ1-2; d_gene: NA; abundance: NA; v_gene: TRBV5-4; CDR3nt: TGTGCCAGCAGCAGTACAGGGTTGGGTGGCTACACCTTC; CDR3aa: CASSSTGLGGYTF
j_gene: TRBJ2-1; d_gene: TRBD1; abundance: NA; v_gene: TRBV5-4; CDR3nt: TGTGCCAGCAGCTCCCCGGGACAGGGGCACAATGAGCAGTTCTTC; CDR3aa: CASSSPGQGHNEQFF
j_gene: TRBJ1-5; d_gene: NA; abundance: few; v_gene: TRBV21-1; CDR3nt: TGTGCCAGCAGCAAATCGTGTCAGGGAAATCAGCCCCAGCATTTT; CDR3aa: CASSKSCQGNQPQHF
j_gene: TRBJ2-2; d_gene: NA; abundance: NA; v_gene: TRBV25-1; CDR3nt: TGTGCCAGCAGTGACCCCCGCAGGCACACCGGGGAGCTGTTTTTT; CDR3aa: CASSDPRRHTGELFF
j_gene: TRBJ2-1; d_gene: TRBD2; abundance: NA; v_gene: TRBV7-2; CDR3nt: TGTGCCAGCAGCTGGGGACTAGCTTTCGGTGAGCAGTTCTTC; CDR3aa: CASSWGLAFGEQFF
j_gene: TRBJ2-1; d_gene: TRBD2; abundance: NA; v_gene: TRBV6-5; CDR3nt: TGTGCCAGCACGGGGGGGAGCGGGAGGGTTAGTGAGCAGTTCTTC; CDR3aa: CASTGGSGRVSEQFF
j_gene: TRBJ2-6; d_gene: NA; abundance: NA; v_gene: TRBV6-6; CDR3nt: TGTGCCAGCAGTTTACATGACTCTGGGGCCAACGTCCTGACTTTC; CDR3aa: CASSLHDSGANVLTF
j_gene: TRBJ2-5; d_gene: NA; abundance: NA; v_gene: TRBV7-9; CDR3nt: TGTGCCAGCAGCAATACAGGTTCTCAAGAGACCCAGTACTTC; CDR3aa: CASSNTGSQETQYF
j_gene: TRBJ1-2; d_gene: NA; abundance: NA; v_gene: TRBV4-2; CDR3nt: TGTGCCAGCAGCCAAGAGTCCCAGGGCGCTGGCTACACCTTC; CDR3aa: CASSQESQGAGYTF
j_gene: TRBJ1-3; d_gene: NA; abundance: NA; v_gene: TRBV6-5; CDR3nt: TGTGCCAGCAGTTATGAGGGGGTAACAGGAAACACCATATATTTT; CDR3aa: CASSYEGVTGNTIYF
j_gene: TRBJ2-7; d_gene: NA; abundance: NA; v_gene: TRBV4-2; CDR3nt: TGTGCCAGCAGCCAAGACGTGACTTTAACCTACGAGCAGTACTTC; CDR3aa: CASSQDVTLTYEQYF
j_gene: TRBJ2-1; d_gene: TRBD2; abundance: NA; v_gene: TRBV2; CDR3nt: TGTGCCAGCAGGGGGATTAGCGGGAGAAGAAATGAGCAGTTCTTC; CDR3aa: CASRGISGRRNEQFF
j_gene: TRBJ1-1; d_gene: NA; abundance: NA; v_gene: TRBV30; CDR3nt: TGTGCCTTCTACAGGGATGTCTCGTCTGAAGCTTTCTTT; CDR3aa: CAFYRDVSSEAFF
j_gene: TRBJ2-3; d_gene: TRBD2; abundance: NA; v_gene: TRBV5-1; CDR3nt: TGCGCCAGCAGCCCTGGGACTAGCGGGCGAGGAGATACGCAGTATTTT; CDR3aa: CASSPGTSGRGDTQYF
j_gene: TRBJ1-1; d_gene: NA; abundance: NA; v_gene: TRBV10-1; CDR3nt: TGCGCCAGCATCCACAGGTGCTCCATGAACACTGAAGCTTTCTTT; CDR3aa: CASIHRCSMNTEAFF
j_gene: TRBJ1-2; d_gene: TRBD1; abundance: NA; v_gene: TRBV15; CDR3nt: TGTGCCACCAGCAAGGGACAGACTATATATGGCTACACCTTC; CDR3aa: CATSKGQTIYGYTF
j_gene: TRBJ1-3; d_gene: NA; abundance: NA; v_gene: TRBV7-8; CDR3nt: TGTGCCAGCAGCTTATCCCCAGGGGCCGGAAACACCATATATTTT; CDR3aa: CASSLSPGAGNTIYF
j_gene: TRBJ1-5; d_gene: NA; abundance: few; v_gene: TRBV2; CDR3nt: TGTGCCAGCAGTGTAGGGGGTGGCAAGCCCCAGCATTTT; CDR3aa: CASSVGGGKPQHF
j_gene: TRBJ2-2; d_gene: NA; abundance: NA; v_gene: TRBV9; CDR3nt: TGTGCCAGCAGCTCTAGCGTGGCCGGGGAGCTGTTTTTT; CDR3aa: CASSSSVAGELFF
j_gene: TRBJ2-5; d_gene: TRBD2; abundance: few; v_gene: TRBV7-2; CDR3nt: TGTGCCAGCAGCTGGACTAGCGGGGGAGAGACCCAGTACTTC; CDR3aa: CASSWTSGGETQYF
j_gene: TRBJ1-6; d_gene: NA; abundance: few; v_gene: TRBV6-1; CDR3nt: TGTGCCAGCAGTGAAGCGCTAGGTGGGTCACCCCTCCACTTT; CDR3aa: CASSEALGGSPLHF
j_gene: TRBJ1-1; d_gene: TRBD1; abundance: NA; v_gene: TRBV6-5; CDR3nt: TGTGCCAGCAGCCTAGACAGGGTTCGCACTGAAGCTTTCTTT; CDR3aa: CASSLDRVRTEAFF
j_gene: TRBJ1-3; d_gene: TRBD1; abundance: NA; v_gene: TRBV7-2; CDR3nt: TGTGCCAGCAGCTTAACCCCAGGGACAGGCTCTGGAAACACCATATATTTT; CDR3aa: CASSLTPGTGSGNTIYF
j_gene: TRBJ2-1; d_gene: TRBD2; abundance: NA; v_gene: TRBV10-2; CDR3nt: TGCGCCGGTTCGGGACAGCGGGAGGGAAATGAGCAGTTCTTC; CDR3aa: CAGSGQREGNEQFF
j_gene: TRBJ2-7; d_gene: TRBD1; abundance: NA; v_gene: TRBV6-5; CDR3nt: TGTGCCAGTAACCGGGACAGGGCCTACGAGCAGTACTTC; CDR3aa: CASNRDRAYEQYF